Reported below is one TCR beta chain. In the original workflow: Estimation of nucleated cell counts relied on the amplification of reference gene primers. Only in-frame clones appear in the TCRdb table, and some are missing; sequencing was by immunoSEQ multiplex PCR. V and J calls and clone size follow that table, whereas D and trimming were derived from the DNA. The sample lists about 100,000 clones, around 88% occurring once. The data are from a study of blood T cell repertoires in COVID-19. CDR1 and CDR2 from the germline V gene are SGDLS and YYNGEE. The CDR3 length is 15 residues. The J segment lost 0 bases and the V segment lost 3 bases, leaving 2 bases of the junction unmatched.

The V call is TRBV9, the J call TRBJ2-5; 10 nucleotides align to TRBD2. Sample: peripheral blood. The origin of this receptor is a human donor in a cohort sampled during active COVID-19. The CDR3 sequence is CASSAGTSDQETQYF. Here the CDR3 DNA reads TGTGCCAGCAGCGCCGGGACTAGCGACCAAGAGACCCAGTACTTC. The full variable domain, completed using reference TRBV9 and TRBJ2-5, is DSGVTQTPKHLITATGQRVTLRCSPRSGDLSVYWYQQSLDQGLQFLIQYYNGEERAKGNILERFSAQQFPDLHSELNLSSLELGDSALYFCASSAGTSDQETQYFGPGTRLLVL.